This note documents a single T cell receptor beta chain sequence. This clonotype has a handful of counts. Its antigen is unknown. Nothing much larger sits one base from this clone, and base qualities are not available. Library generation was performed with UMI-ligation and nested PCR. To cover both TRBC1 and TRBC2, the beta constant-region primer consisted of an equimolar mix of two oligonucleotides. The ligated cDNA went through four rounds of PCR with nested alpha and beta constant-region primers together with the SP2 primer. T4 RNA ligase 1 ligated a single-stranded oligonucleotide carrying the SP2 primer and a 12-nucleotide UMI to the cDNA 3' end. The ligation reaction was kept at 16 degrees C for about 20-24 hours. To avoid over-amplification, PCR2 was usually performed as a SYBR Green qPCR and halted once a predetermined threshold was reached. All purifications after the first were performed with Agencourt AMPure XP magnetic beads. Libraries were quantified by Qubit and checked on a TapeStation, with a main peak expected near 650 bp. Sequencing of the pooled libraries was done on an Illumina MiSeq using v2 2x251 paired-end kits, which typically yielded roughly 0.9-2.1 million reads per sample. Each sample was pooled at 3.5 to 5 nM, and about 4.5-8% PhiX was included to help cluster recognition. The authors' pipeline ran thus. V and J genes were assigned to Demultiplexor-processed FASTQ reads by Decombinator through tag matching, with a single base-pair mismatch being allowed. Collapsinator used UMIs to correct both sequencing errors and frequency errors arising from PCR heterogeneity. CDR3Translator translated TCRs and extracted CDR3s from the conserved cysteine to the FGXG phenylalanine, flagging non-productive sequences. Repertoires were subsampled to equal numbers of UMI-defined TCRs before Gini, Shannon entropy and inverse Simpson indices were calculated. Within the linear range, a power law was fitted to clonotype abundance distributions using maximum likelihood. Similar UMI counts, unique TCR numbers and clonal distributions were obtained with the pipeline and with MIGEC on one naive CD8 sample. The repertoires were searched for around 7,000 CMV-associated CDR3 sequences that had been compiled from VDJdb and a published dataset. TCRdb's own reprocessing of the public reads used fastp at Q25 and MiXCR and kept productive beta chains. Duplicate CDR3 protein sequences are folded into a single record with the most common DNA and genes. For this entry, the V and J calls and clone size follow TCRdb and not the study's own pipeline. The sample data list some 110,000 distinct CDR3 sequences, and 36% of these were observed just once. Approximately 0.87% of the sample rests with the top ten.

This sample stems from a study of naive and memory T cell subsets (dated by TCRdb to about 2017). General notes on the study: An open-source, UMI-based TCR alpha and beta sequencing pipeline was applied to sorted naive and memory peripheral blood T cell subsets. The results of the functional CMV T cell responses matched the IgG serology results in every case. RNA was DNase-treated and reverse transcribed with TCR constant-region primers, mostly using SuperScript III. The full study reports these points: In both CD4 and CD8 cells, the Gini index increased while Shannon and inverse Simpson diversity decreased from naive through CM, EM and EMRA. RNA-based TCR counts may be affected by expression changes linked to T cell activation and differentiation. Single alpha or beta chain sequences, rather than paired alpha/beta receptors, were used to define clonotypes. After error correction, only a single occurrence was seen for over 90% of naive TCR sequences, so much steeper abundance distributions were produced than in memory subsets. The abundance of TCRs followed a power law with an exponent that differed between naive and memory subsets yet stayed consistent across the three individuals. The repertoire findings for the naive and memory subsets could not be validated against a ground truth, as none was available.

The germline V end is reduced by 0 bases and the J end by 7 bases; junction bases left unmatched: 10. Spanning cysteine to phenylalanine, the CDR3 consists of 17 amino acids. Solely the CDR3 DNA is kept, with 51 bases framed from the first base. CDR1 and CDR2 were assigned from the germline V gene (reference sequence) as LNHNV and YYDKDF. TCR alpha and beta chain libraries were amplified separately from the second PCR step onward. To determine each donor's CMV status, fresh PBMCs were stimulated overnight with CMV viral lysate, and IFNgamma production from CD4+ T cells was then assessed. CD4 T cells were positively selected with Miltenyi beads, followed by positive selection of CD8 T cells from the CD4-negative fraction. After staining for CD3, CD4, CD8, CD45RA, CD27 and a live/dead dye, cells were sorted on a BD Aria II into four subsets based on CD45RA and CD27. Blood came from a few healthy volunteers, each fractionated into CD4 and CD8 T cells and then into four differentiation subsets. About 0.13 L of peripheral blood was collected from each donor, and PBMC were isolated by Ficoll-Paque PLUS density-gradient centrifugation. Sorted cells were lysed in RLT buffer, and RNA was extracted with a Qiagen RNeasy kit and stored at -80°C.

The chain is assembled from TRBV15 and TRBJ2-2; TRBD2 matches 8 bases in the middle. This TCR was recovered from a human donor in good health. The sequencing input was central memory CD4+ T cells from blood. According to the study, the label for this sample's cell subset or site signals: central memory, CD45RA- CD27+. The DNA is TGTGCCACCAGCAGAGATGGGGTAGCGGGAAGAGTCGGGGAGCTGTTTTTT. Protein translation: CATSRDGVAGRVGELFF.